This is a list of T cell receptor beta chains from one sample in a study of post-analysis software for immune sequencing data. MiXCR, applied by TCRdb to the PCR reads, yields one record per CDR3 protein. The repertoire includes 350,000 to 500,000 distinct CDR3 sequences, 39% of them detected once, and less than 8% sits in the top ten. Sample: blood. These receptors were collected from a girl aged 2-10 years with multiple sclerosis. The CDR3 runs from the conserved cysteine through the conserved F or W. D genes are given only for firm matches. Part of the rows lack a size; the others show once, few, many or a class for expanded clones.

clone_size,d_call,cdr3_length,v_call,j_call,cdr3_aa,cdr3_nt
NA,NA,15,TRBV5-1,TRBJ2-7,CASSLVPGGVREQYF,TGCGCCAGCAGCTTGGTCCCGGGCGGAGTTCGCGAGCAGTACTTC
few,NA,13,TRBV27,TRBJ1-6,CASSPATGRTLHF,TGTGCCAGCAGCCCGGCGACAGGTAGAACCCTCCACTTT
NA,TRBD1,16,TRBV7-8,TRBJ2-4,CASSLTGTGGRNIQYF,TGTGCCAGCAGCTTAACCGGGACAGGGGGACGAAACATTCAGTACTTC
NA,NA,15,TRBV4-1,TRBJ2-4,CASSQEPGNRRLQYF,TGCGCCAGCAGCCAAGAACCAGGGAATAGGCGCTTGCAGTACTTC
few,NA,15,TRBV6-6,TRBJ2-6,CASSEQAAGANVLTF,TGTGCCAGCAGTGAGCAGGCCGCTGGGGCCAACGTCCTGACTTTC
NA,TRBD1,16,TRBV5-6,TRBJ1-5,CASSPGRGYSNQPQHF,TGTGCCAGCAGCCCGGGCAGGGGGTATAGCAATCAGCCCCAGCATTTT
NA,NA,12,TRBV20-1,TRBJ2-5,CSAVRTVSVAYF,TGCAGTGCTGTACGGACAGTCTCAGTAGCGTACTTC
once,TRBD2,12,TRBV28,TRBJ2-1,CASRMGGNEQFF,TGTGCCAGCAGGATGGGGGGGAATGAGCAGTTCTTC
few,NA,13,TRBV12-3/TRBV12-4,TRBJ1-1,CASSFPANTEAFF,TGTGCCAGCAGTTTTCCAGCGAACACTGAAGCTTTCTTT
few,NA,16,TRBV5-6,TRBJ2-1,CASSPDPASVYNEQFF,TGTGCCAGCAGCCCCGACCCGGCTAGCGTCTACAATGAGCAGTTCTTC
NA,TRBD1,15,TRBV20-1,TRBJ1-1,CSARNRDRMYTEAFF,TGCAGTGCTAGAAACCGGGACAGGATGTACACTGAAGCTTTCTTT
few,NA,11,TRBV6-2/TRBV6-3,TRBJ2-5,CASKGLETQYF,TGTGCCAGCAAGGGGCTGGAGACCCAGTACTTC
NA,NA,13,TRBV6-5,TRBJ1-1,CASGDLGNTEAFF,TGTGCCAGCGGGGATTTGGGGAACACTGAAGCTTTCTTT
NA,NA,16,TRBV5-4,TRBJ1-4,CASSGQRQRANEKLFF,TGTGCCAGCAGCGGGCAGCGCCAGCGGGCTAATGAAAAACTGTTTTTT
NA,NA,16,TRBV12-5,TRBJ1-1,CASGLVYWGVNTEAFF,TGTGCTAGTGGTTTGGTATATTGGGGGGTGAACACTGAAGCTTTCTTT
NA,NA,14,TRBV5-6,TRBJ1-4,CASSLGRAGEKLFF,TGTGCCAGCAGCTTGGGAAGGGCGGGTGAAAAACTGTTTTTT
NA,NA,18,TRBV5-1,TRBJ2-7,CASSPEVGGALYPYEQYF,TGCGCCAGCAGCCCGGAGGTGGGGGGGGCCCTATACCCCTACGAGCAGTACTTC
once,TRBD1,14,TRBV13,TRBJ1-4,CASSFRTGSEKLFF,TGTGCCAGCAGCTTTCGGACAGGGAGTGAAAAACTGTTTTTT